These T cell receptor beta chains were read from a single sample in a study of cytomegalovirus exposure and HLA in healthy donors. Method: immunoSEQ multiplex PCR; TCRdb's copy keeps in-frame clones and lacks some. This table has some 200,000 clones, 60% to 85% appearing once. The sample was PBMCs. The receptors originated from a girl aged 5-17 years in good health and CMV-seropositive. Both conserved end residues are part of each CDR3. The order of the fields is clone size, J gene, V gene, D gene, CDR3 protein, CDR3 DNA. D genes are given only for firm matches. A row's size may be missing; if present it is once, few, many or a size class.

clone_size: NA; j_call: TRBJ2-7; v_call: TRBV19; d_call: TRBD2; cdr3_aa: CASSMGLAGRSSYEQYF; cdr3_nt: TGTGCCAGTAGTATGGGCCTAGCGGGGAGATCCTCCTACGAGCAGTACTTC
clone_size: NA; j_call: TRBJ2-7; v_call: TRBV4-1; d_call: TRBD1; cdr3_aa: CASSQLQGARDEQYF; cdr3_nt: TGCGCCAGCAGCCAGTTACAGGGGGCAAGGGACGAGCAGTACTTC
clone_size: NA; j_call: TRBJ2-7; v_call: TRBV7-6; d_call: TRBD2; cdr3_aa: CASSPVAGGYEQYF; cdr3_nt: TGTGCCAGCAGCCCGGTAGCGGGGGGATACGAGCAGTACTTC
clone_size: NA; j_call: TRBJ1-1; v_call: TRBV29-1; d_call: TRBD1; cdr3_aa: CSVENRGANTEAFF; cdr3_nt: TGCAGCGTGGAAAACAGGGGAGCGAACACTGAAGCTTTCTTT
clone_size: NA; j_call: TRBJ1-2; v_call: TRBV27; d_call: NA; cdr3_aa: CASSHNRDNLNYGYTF; cdr3_nt: TGTGCCAGCAGTCACAACCGGGACAACCTCAACTATGGCTACACCTTC
clone_size: few; j_call: TRBJ2-7; v_call: TRBV29-1; d_call: NA; cdr3_aa: CSVLRGSSYEQYF; cdr3_nt: TGCAGCGTTTTAAGGGGCAGCTCCTACGAGCAGTACTTC
clone_size: NA; j_call: TRBJ1-5; v_call: TRBV5-1; d_call: NA; cdr3_aa: CASSGGGLNQPQHF; cdr3_nt: TGCGCCAGCAGCGGCGGGGGTCTCAATCAGCCCCAGCATTTT
clone_size: NA; j_call: TRBJ2-5; v_call: TRBV27; d_call: TRBD1; cdr3_aa: CASSLLGQGEETQYF; cdr3_nt: TGTGCCAGCAGTTTATTAGGACAGGGAGAAGAGACCCAGTACTTC
clone_size: NA; j_call: TRBJ2-3; v_call: TRBV15; d_call: TRBD2; cdr3_aa: CATSRGGGGGLRQYF; cdr3_nt: TGTGCCACCAGCAGAGGAGGCGGGGGTGGGCTGAGGCAGTATTTT
clone_size: NA; j_call: TRBJ1-4; v_call: TRBV2; d_call: NA; cdr3_aa: CASNGGEKLFF; cdr3_nt: TGTGCCAGCAACGGGGGTGAAAAACTGTTTTTT
clone_size: NA; j_call: TRBJ2-7; v_call: TRBV5-4; d_call: TRBD1; cdr3_aa: CASSGRQGDEQYF; cdr3_nt: TGTGCCAGCAGCGGCAGACAGGGCGACGAGCAGTACTTC
clone_size: few; j_call: TRBJ2-7; v_call: TRBV7-2; d_call: TRBD1; cdr3_aa: CASSTRTGVTYEQYF; cdr3_nt: TGTGCCAGCAGCACCCGGACAGGGGTGACCTACGAGCAGTACTTC
clone_size: NA; j_call: TRBJ2-1; v_call: TRBV18; d_call: NA; cdr3_aa: CASSPRGQYNEQFF; cdr3_nt: TGTGCCAGCTCACCGCGGGGGCAGTACAATGAGCAGTTCTTC
clone_size: NA; j_call: TRBJ2-7; v_call: TRBV9; d_call: NA; cdr3_aa: CASSVGPRFYEQYF; cdr3_nt: TGTGCCAGCAGCGTAGGGCCGAGGTTCTACGAGCAGTACTTC
clone_size: NA; j_call: TRBJ1-5; v_call: TRBV5-8; d_call: NA; cdr3_aa: CASSFFIASTVNSNQPQHF; cdr3_nt: TGTGCCAGCAGCTTTTTTATCGCGTCGACAGTGAATAGCAATCAGCCCCAGCATTTT
clone_size: NA; j_call: TRBJ1-5; v_call: TRBV7-2; d_call: TRBD1; cdr3_aa: CASSARQGSLVYQPQHF; cdr3_nt: TGTGCCAGCAGCGCCCGACAGGGTTCTTTAGTGTATCAGCCCCAGCATTTT
clone_size: NA; j_call: TRBJ1-1; v_call: TRBV2; d_call: TRBD1; cdr3_aa: CARDPDRMNTEAFF; cdr3_nt: TGTGCCAGGGACCCGGACAGGATGAACACTGAAGCTTTCTTT
clone_size: few; j_call: TRBJ2-7; v_call: TRBV2; d_call: TRBD2; cdr3_aa: CASSERWTSGTDPDSF; cdr3_nt: TGTGCCAGCAGCGAGAGATGGACTAGCGGGACCGACCCAGATTCCTTC
clone_size: once; j_call: TRBJ1-6; v_call: TRBV5-6; d_call: TRBD1; cdr3_aa: CASSAPQGTVDNSPLHF; cdr3_nt: TGTGCCAGCAGCGCACCCCAAGGGACAGTGGATAATTCACCCCTCCACTTT
clone_size: NA; j_call: TRBJ1-5; v_call: TRBV19; d_call: TRBD1; cdr3_aa: CASSTSGQINQPQHF; cdr3_nt: TGTGCCAGTAGTACCTCGGGACAGATCAATCAGCCCCAGCATTTT
clone_size: NA; j_call: TRBJ1-2; v_call: TRBV5-1; d_call: NA; cdr3_aa: CASSPNKDGYTF; cdr3_nt: TGCGCCAGCAGCCCAAACAAAGATGGCTACACCTTC
clone_size: NA; j_call: TRBJ2-1; v_call: TRBV10-3; d_call: TRBD2; cdr3_aa: CATGNSRGGRYNEQFF; cdr3_nt: TGTGCCACCGGTAACTCCCGGGGGGGACGTTACAATGAGCAGTTCTTC
clone_size: once; j_call: TRBJ2-5; v_call: TRBV29-1; d_call: NA; cdr3_aa: CSVLTYHQETQYF; cdr3_nt: TGCAGCGTTCTGACTTACCACCAAGAGACCCAGTACTTC
clone_size: NA; j_call: TRBJ1-2; v_call: TRBV7-9; d_call: NA; cdr3_aa: CASSPIGDSNYGYTF; cdr3_nt: TGTGCCAGCAGCCCCATCGGGGACTCTAACTATGGCTACACCTTC
clone_size: NA; j_call: TRBJ2-6; v_call: TRBV21-1; d_call: NA; cdr3_aa: CASAANRAGANVLTF; cdr3_nt: TGTGCCAGCGCCGCAAACAGGGCTGGGGCCAACGTCCTGACTTTC
clone_size: NA; j_call: TRBJ2-7; v_call: TRBV7-2; d_call: TRBD2; cdr3_aa: CASSLVGAGGLEQYF; cdr3_nt: TGTGCCAGCAGCTTAGTAGGTGCGGGGGGGCTTGAGCAGTACTTC
clone_size: few; j_call: TRBJ1-1; v_call: TRBV18; d_call: NA; cdr3_aa: CASSPYSGNTEAFF; cdr3_nt: TGTGCCAGCTCACCTTATTCAGGGAACACTGAAGCTTTCTTT
clone_size: once; j_call: TRBJ1-2; v_call: TRBV4-1; d_call: NA; cdr3_aa: CASSQEGAVSGYTF; cdr3_nt: TGCGCCAGCAGCCAAGAAGGGGCGGTCAGCGGCTACACCTTC
clone_size: NA; j_call: TRBJ2-3; v_call: TRBV5-4; d_call: NA; cdr3_aa: CASSLLVTDTQYF; cdr3_nt: TGTGCCAGCAGCCTACTCGTCACAGATACGCAGTATTTT
clone_size: NA; j_call: TRBJ2-3; v_call: TRBV27; d_call: TRBD1; cdr3_aa: CASSFGTGGVDTQYF; cdr3_nt: TGTGCCAGCAGTTTTGGCACAGGGGGTGTAGATACGCAGTATTTT
clone_size: NA; j_call: TRBJ2-5; v_call: TRBV30; d_call: NA; cdr3_aa: CAWSEGLYVRTQYF; cdr3_nt: TGTGCCTGGAGTGAGGGACTCTATGTTAGAACCCAGTACTTC
clone_size: few; j_call: TRBJ2-5; v_call: TRBV11-3; d_call: TRBD2; cdr3_aa: CASSLSKGLADQETQYF; cdr3_nt: TGTGCCAGCAGCTTAAGTAAGGGACTAGCGGACCAAGAGACCCAGTACTTC
clone_size: NA; j_call: TRBJ2-6; v_call: TRBV7-6; d_call: NA; cdr3_aa: CASSLVPSSSGANVLTF; cdr3_nt: TGTGCCAGCAGCTTAGTCCCGTCTAGCTCTGGGGCCAACGTCCTGACTTTC
clone_size: NA; j_call: TRBJ2-7; v_call: TRBV9; d_call: TRBD2; cdr3_aa: CASSPLPSGASYEQYF; cdr3_nt: TGTGCCAGCAGCCCTCTCCCTAGCGGCGCTTCCTACGAGCAGTACTTC
clone_size: NA; j_call: TRBJ1-1; v_call: TRBV10-3; d_call: NA; cdr3_aa: CAISIQGPTEAFF; cdr3_nt: TGTGCCATCAGTATACAGGGACCCACTGAAGCTTTCTTT
clone_size: once; j_call: TRBJ1-5; v_call: TRBV5-5; d_call: NA; cdr3_aa: CASSPGQVSNQPQHF; cdr3_nt: TGTGCCAGCAGCCCTGGCCAGGTGAGCAATCAGCCCCAGCATTTT
clone_size: once; j_call: TRBJ2-7; v_call: TRBV11-2; d_call: NA; cdr3_aa: CASSPQGLEQYF; cdr3_nt: TGTGCCAGCAGCCCGCAGGGTCTCGAGCAGTACTTC
clone_size: NA; j_call: TRBJ1-2; v_call: TRBV2; d_call: NA; cdr3_aa: CASRGGGYGYTF; cdr3_nt: TGTGCCAGCAGGGGTGGGGGGTATGGCTACACCTTC
clone_size: NA; j_call: TRBJ2-3; v_call: TRBV5-1; d_call: NA; cdr3_aa: CASSLSGPDTQYF; cdr3_nt: TGCGCCAGCAGCTTGAGCGGGCCGGATACGCAGTATTTT
clone_size: few; j_call: TRBJ2-1; v_call: TRBV30; d_call: NA; cdr3_aa: CAWSTSRGKGDPEQFF; cdr3_nt: TGCGCCTGGAGCACCTCCAGGGGAAAGGGAGACCCTGAGCAGTTCTTC
clone_size: few; j_call: TRBJ2-1; v_call: TRBV11-2; d_call: NA; cdr3_aa: CASSKTRIAYNEQFF; cdr3_nt: TGTGCCAGCAGCAAGACTAGAATCGCCTACAATGAGCAGTTCTTC
clone_size: NA; j_call: TRBJ2-5; v_call: TRBV11-3; d_call: TRBD2; cdr3_aa: CASSLGGGETQYF; cdr3_nt: TGTGCCAGCAGCTTAGGCGGGGGGGAGACCCAGTACTTC
clone_size: NA; j_call: TRBJ1-1; v_call: TRBV7-2; d_call: TRBD1; cdr3_aa: CASSARQGVRNTEAFF; cdr3_nt: TGTGCCAGCAGCGCTCGACAGGGGGTCAGGAACACTGAAGCTTTCTTT
clone_size: few; j_call: TRBJ2-3; v_call: TRBV11-3; d_call: NA; cdr3_aa: CASSFPDFASTDTQYF; cdr3_nt: TGTGCCAGCAGCTTCCCGGACTTCGCTAGCACAGATACGCAGTATTTT
clone_size: NA; j_call: TRBJ2-1; v_call: TRBV6-5; d_call: NA; cdr3_aa: CASSLTPTSFNEQFF; cdr3_nt: TGTGCCAGCAGTCTCACCCCGACTAGTTTCAATGAGCAGTTCTTC
clone_size: few; j_call: TRBJ1-1; v_call: TRBV19; d_call: NA; cdr3_aa: CASSKQGLNTEAFF; cdr3_nt: TGTGCCAGTAGTAAGCAGGGGTTGAACACTGAAGCTTTCTTT
clone_size: NA; j_call: TRBJ1-6; v_call: TRBV10-3; d_call: TRBD1; cdr3_aa: CAISDPKQGKNSPLHF; cdr3_nt: TGTGCCATCAGTGATCCGAAACAGGGGAAAAATTCACCCCTCCACTTT
clone_size: NA; j_call: TRBJ2-3; v_call: TRBV6-5; d_call: NA; cdr3_aa: CASSPPSDTQYF; cdr3_nt: TGTGCCAGCAGCCCCCCGTCAGATACGCAGTATTTT
clone_size: NA; j_call: TRBJ2-7; v_call: TRBV6-6; d_call: NA; cdr3_aa: CASSYSDYNPEQYF; cdr3_nt: TGTGCCAGCAGTTATTCAGACTACAACCCCGAGCAGTACTTC
clone_size: NA; j_call: TRBJ2-1; v_call: TRBV2; d_call: TRBD2; cdr3_aa: CASSESSGGAGEQFF; cdr3_nt: TGTGCCAGCAGTGAATCGAGCGGGGGGGCCGGGGAGCAGTTCTTC
clone_size: NA; j_call: TRBJ1-2; v_call: TRBV19; d_call: TRBD1; cdr3_aa: CASTRPGQGYGYTF; cdr3_nt: TGTGCCAGTACTCGGCCGGGACAGGGGTATGGCTACACCTTC
clone_size: NA; j_call: TRBJ1-2; v_call: TRBV14; d_call: TRBD1; cdr3_aa: CASSQGRAGGDGYTF; cdr3_nt: TGTGCCAGCAGCCAAGGGCGTGCAGGGGGCGATGGCTACACCTTC
clone_size: few; j_call: TRBJ1-2; v_call: TRBV5-1; d_call: NA; cdr3_aa: CASSLDSNYGYTF; cdr3_nt: TGCGCCAGCAGCTTGGACAGTAACTATGGCTACACCTTC